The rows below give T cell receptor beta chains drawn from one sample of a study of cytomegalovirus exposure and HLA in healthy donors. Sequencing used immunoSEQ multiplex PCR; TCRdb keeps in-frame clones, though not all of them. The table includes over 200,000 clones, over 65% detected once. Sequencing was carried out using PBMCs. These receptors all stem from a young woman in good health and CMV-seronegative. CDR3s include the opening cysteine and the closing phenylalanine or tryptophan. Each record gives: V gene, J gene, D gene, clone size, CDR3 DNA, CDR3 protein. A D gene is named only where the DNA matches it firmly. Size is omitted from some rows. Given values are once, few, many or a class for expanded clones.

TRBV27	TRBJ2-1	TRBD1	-	TGTGCCAGCAGTTTAGTCCGGGACAGCTACAATGAGCAGTTCTTC	CASSLVRDSYNEQFF
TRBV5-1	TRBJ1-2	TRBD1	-	TGCGCCAGCAACCCGGGACAGGACTCCTCCTATGGCTACACCTTC	CASNPGQDSSYGYTF
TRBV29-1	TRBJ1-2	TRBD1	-	TGCAGCGCGGGACAGGGGGTTAGAGGCTACACCTTC	CSAGQGVRGYTF
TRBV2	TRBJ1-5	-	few	TGTGCCAGCCGTAGAACGGGGGGCAATCAGCCCCAGCATTTT	CASRRTGGNQPQHF
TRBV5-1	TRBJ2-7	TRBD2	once	TGCGCCAGCAGCTTGCCTCCTAGCGGGACCAGCTACGAGCAGTACTTC	CASSLPPSGTSYEQYF
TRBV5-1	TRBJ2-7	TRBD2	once	TGCGCCAGCAGCTTGCTAGCGGGGTCCTACGAGCAGTACTTC	CASSLLAGSYEQYF
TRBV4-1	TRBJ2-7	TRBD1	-	TGCGCCAGCAGCCAGGGGGACAGGGGGGACGAGCAGTACTTC	CASSQGDRGDEQYF
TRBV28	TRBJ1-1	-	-	TGTGCCAGCAGTTCCTCCCTCGGGGGGCGGGGGGACACTGAAGCTTTCTTT	CASSSSLGGRGDTEAFF
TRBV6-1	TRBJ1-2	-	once	TGTGCCAGCGAGCCAACAGGCATAAATCCTCTGGGCTACACCTTC	CASEPTGINPLGYTF
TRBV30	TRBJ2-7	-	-	TGTGCCTGGAGTGTACAGACTAGCTACGAGCAGTACTTC	CAWSVQTSYEQYF
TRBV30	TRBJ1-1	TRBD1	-	TGTGCCTGGAGTAGTGGACAGGGAGTTGTGAACACTGAAGCTTTCTTT	CAWSSGQGVVNTEAFF
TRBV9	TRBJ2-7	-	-	TGTGCCAGCAGCGCACGAGCAGGGTCCCAAACCTACGAGCAGTACTTC	CASSARAGSQTYEQYF
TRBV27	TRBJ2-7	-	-	TGTGCCAGCGGACCCGGGGCACTCGGGGACGAGCAGTACTTC	CASGPGALGDEQYF
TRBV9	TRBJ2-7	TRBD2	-	TGTGCCAGCAGCGTAGCGGCCTCGCCGGGGGGAGGGCAATACGAGCAGTACTTC	CASSVAASPGGGQYEQYF
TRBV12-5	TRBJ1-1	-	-	TGTGCTAGTGCCCCCGCAGGGGTGAACACTGAAGCTTTCTTT	CASAPAGVNTEAFF
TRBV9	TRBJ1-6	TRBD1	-	TGTGCCAGCAGCCCCCGGGACAGGGTAACCTCACCCCTCCACTTT	CASSPRDRVTSPLHF
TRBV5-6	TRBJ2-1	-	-	TGTGCCAGCGGGGGATCCAGCTCCTACAATGAGCAGTTCTTC	CASGGSSSYNEQFF
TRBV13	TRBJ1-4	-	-	TGTGCCAGCACTAAAACTAATGAAAAACTGTTTTTT	CASTKTNEKLFF
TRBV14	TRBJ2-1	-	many	TGTGCCAGCAGCCCCCACCTTACCAACTACAATGAGCAGTTCTTC	CASSPHLTNYNEQFF
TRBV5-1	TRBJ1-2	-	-	TGCGCCAGCAGCCCTGCTACAGATGGCTACACCTTC	CASSPATDGYTF
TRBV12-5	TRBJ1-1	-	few	TGTGCTAGTGAAGACTCCCTGAACACTGAAGCTTTCTTT	CASEDSLNTEAFF
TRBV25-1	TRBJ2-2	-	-	TGTGCCAGCAGTGAATATAACCAACCGATCAACACCGGGGAGCTGTTTTTT	CASSEYNQPINTGELFF
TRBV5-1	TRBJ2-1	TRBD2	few	TGCGCCAGCAGCCTGGACGGGGGGAATGAGCAGTTCTTC	CASSLDGGNEQFF
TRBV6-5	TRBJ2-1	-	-	TGTGCCAGCAGCAGAAACAGGGTCAATGAGCAGTTCTTC	CASSRNRVNEQFF
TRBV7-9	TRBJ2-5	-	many	TGTGCCAGCAGCTCACTAGGAGGACAGGAGACCCAGTACTTC	CASSSLGGQETQYF
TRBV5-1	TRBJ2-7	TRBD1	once	TGCGCCAGCAGCTGGGGCCCCGACAGGGATCAATACGAGCAGTACTTC	CASSWGPDRDQYEQYF
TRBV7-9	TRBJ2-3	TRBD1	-	TGTGCCAGCAGGACCGGGACAGGGAGCACAGATACGCAGTATTTT	CASRTGTGSTDTQYF
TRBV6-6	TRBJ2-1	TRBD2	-	TGTGCCAGCAGTCCCCGGTTAGCGGGGCCTTTGTTCTTC	CASSPRLAGPLFF
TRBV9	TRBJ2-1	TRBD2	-	TGTGCCAGCAGCGACAGCGGGGGGGTCTACAATGAGCAGTTCTTC	CASSDSGGVYNEQFF
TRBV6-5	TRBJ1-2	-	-	TGTGCCAGCAGTTATTCCCGGGGGGCCGGGAGAGGCTACACCTTC	CASSYSRGAGRGYTF
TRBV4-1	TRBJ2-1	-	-	TGCGCCAGCAGCCAGGCCATCGGACAGCAGGGTTCCTACAATGAGCAGTTCTTC	CASSQAIGQQGSYNEQFF
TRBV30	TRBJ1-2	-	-	TGTGCCTGGAGTGTACTGAGACACCGCTATGGCTACACCTTC	CAWSVLRHRYGYTF
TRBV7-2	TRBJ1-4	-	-	TGTGCCAGCAGCTTAATAGGGGCTAATGAAAAACTGTTTTTT	CASSLIGANEKLFF
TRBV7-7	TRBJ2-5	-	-	TGTGCTAGCAGCTTGGAGAGACAAGAGACCCAGTACTTC	CASSLERQETQYF
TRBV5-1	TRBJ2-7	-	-	TGCGCCAGCAGCTTGCAATGGGGGGACTACGAGCAGTACTTC	CASSLQWGDYEQYF
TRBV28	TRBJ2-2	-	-	TGTGCCAGCAGTTTAGGGGGGCGGACCGGGGAGCTGTTTTTT	CASSLGGRTGELFF
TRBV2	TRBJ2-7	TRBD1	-	TGTGCCAGCACCTCTAATGCCGGGACAGGGCGCGAGCAGTACTTC	CASTSNAGTGREQYF
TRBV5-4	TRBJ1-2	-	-	TGTGCCAGCAGCCGACAGACTCTTAACTATGGCTACACCTTC	CASSRQTLNYGYTF
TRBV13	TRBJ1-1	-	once	TGTGCCAGCAGCTTAGGGCCACCTAGGGTCCCCTCGAACACTGAAGCTTTCTTT	CASSLGPPRVPSNTEAFF